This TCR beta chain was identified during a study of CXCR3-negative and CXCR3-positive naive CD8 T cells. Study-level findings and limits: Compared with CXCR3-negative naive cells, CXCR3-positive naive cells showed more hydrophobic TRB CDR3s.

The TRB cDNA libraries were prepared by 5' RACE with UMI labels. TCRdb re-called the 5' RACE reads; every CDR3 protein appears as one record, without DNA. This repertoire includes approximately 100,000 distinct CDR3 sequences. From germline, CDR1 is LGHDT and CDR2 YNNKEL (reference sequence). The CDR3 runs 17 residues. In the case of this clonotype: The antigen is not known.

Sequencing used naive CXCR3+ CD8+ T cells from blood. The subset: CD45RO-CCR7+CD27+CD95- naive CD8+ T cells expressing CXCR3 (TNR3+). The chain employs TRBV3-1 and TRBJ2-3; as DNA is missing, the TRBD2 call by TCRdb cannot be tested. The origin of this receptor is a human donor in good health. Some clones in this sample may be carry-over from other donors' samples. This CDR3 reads CASSQDRTSGSTDTQYF.